The next 8 T cell receptor beta chains were all read from a single sample in a study of blood T cell repertoires in COVID-19. Assay: immunoSEQ multiplex PCR; the TCRdb copy retains only in-frame clones and omits some. The table has about 70,000 clones, roughly three quarters seen once; the top ten hold 6.3%. Sequencing was carried out using peripheral blood. The receptors shown here come from a woman between 55 and 75 years old with acute or convalescent COVID-19.

V is TRBV3-1 (or the pseudogene TRBV3-2) and J is TRBJ1-4; weak D call: TRBD1 (5 bases). The V gene lost 0 bases and the J gene lost 7 bases, with 12 bases spanning the gap. The V gene's germline CDR1 is LGHDT and CDR2 YNNKEL (reference sequence). The CDR3 totals 15 residues. The CDR3 region is CASSQEGQGSEKLFF. The CDR3 DNA sequence: TGTGCCAGCAGCCAAGAAGGGCAGGGAAGTGAAAAACTGTTTTTT.

This clone was seen just once. CDR3 loop: CAWSAGTSGGAYTQYF. DNA of the CDR3: TGTGCCTGGAGTGCCGGGACTAGCGGGGGGGCCTATACGCAGTATTTT. The rearrangement links TRBV30 to TRBJ2-3; TRBD2 matches 16 bases. The CDR3 sequence is 16 residues long. Germline CDR1 and CDR2: GTSNPN and SVGIG (reference sequence). The ends lost 1 base at V and 7 bases at J; junction bases unmatched: 5.

The rearrangement links TRBV7-3 to TRBJ2-2; TRBD2 aligns across 10 bases. The CDR3 contains 16 residues. Germline lookup yields CDR1 SGHTA and CDR2 FQGTGA. V lost 5 bases, J lost 6 bases, and 9 bases stayed unmatched. This CDR3 reads CASSPERGGRAGELFF. DNA for the CDR3: TGTGCCAGCAGCCCGGAGCGGGGGGGCCGAGCCGGGGAGCTGTTTTTT.

The rearrangement links TRBV5-1 to TRBJ1-6, with TRBD1 identical over 8 bases. Germline CDR1 is SGHRS and CDR2 is YFSETQ. J gave up 6 bases and V 0 bases, and 5 bases lay outside the gene matches. This CDR3 region has 16 residues. The CDR3 loop reads CASSLESGQGNSPLHF. The CDR3 DNA is TGCGCCAGCAGCTTGGAGTCTGGACAGGGTAATTCACCCCTCCACTTT. The full variable domain, rest sourced from reference TRBV5-1 and TRBJ1-6, is KAGVTQTPRYLIKTRGQQVTLSCSPISGHRSVSWYQQTPGQGLQFLFEYFSETQRNKGNFPGRFSGRQFSNSRSEMNVSTLELGDSALYLCASSLESGQGNSPLHFGNGTRLTVT.

The chain employs TRBV14 and TRBJ1-1; 9 bases are a match to TRBD1. Looked up from germline, CDR1 is SGHDN and CDR2 is FVKESK. The trim removed 3 bases at V and 9 bases at J, leaving 8 bases unmatched. There are 14 residues in the CDR3. The CDR3 DNA reads as TGTGCCAGCAGCCACCTTGGGACAGGGAAAAAAGCTTTCTTT. As protein: CASSHLGTGKKAFF. The whole variable domain, remainder taken from reference TRBV14 and TRBJ1-1, is EAGVTQFPSHSVIEKGQTVTLRCDPISGHDNLYWYRRVMGKEIKFLLHFVKESKQDESGMPNNRFLAERTGGTYSTLKVQPAELEDSGVYFCASSHLGTGKKAFFGQGTRLTVV.

CDR3 sequence: CASSRQGKGYEQYF. The CDR3 DNA reads as TGTGCCAGCAGTAGACAGGGGAAGGGTTACGAGCAGTACTTC. This chain connects TRBV6-5 to TRBJ2-7, with TRBD1 matching 8 bases. The CDR3 extends over 14 amino acids. The germline CDR1 and CDR2 sequences are MNHEY and SVGAGI. J lost 4 bases, V lost 5 bases, and 7 bases had no gene match.

This clone showed up many times. The chain carries TRBV14 and TRBJ2-1; 11 bases fit TRBD2. The CDR3 length is 15 residues. Trimming cost V 4 bases and J 7 bases; bases outside gene matches: 6. Germline CDR1 reads SGHDN; CDR2 reads FVKESK. CDR3 nucleotides: TGTGCCAGCAGCCTAGCGGGGGGGTCAATGAATGAGCAGTTCTTC. It specifies CASSLAGGSMNEQFF.

This rearrangement joins TRBV7-3 to TRBJ2-7, with 7 bases identical to TRBD1. Germline CDR1 and CDR2: SGHTA and FQGTGA. CDR3 size: 13 residues. The V gene end was trimmed by 5 bases and the J gene end by 5 bases; junction bases not matched to a gene: 6. The CDR3 reads CASSTNTGDEQYF. CDR3 nucleotides: TGTGCCAGCAGCACTAACACAGGGGACGAGCAGTACTTC.